This is a list of T cell receptor beta chains from one sample in a study of cytomegalovirus exposure and HLA in healthy donors. Using immunoSEQ multiplex PCR, the repertoire was profiled, and TCRdb retains in-frame clones only, with some absent. The data contain 330,000 or so clones, 86% of them singletons. Sequenced material: PBMCs. The receptor source for this set is a woman aged 18-35 years in good health and CMV-seronegative. The CDR3 runs from the conserved cysteine through the conserved F or W. The D gene is left open where the match is weak. Size values are once, few and many counts, or a class for expanded clones, and some rows have none.

d_gene: TRBD1
abundance: NA
j_gene: TRBJ1-2
len: 15
v_gene: TRBV7-3
CDR3nt: TGTGCCAGCAGCTTCGGACAGGGAGCTAACTATGGCTACACCTTC
CDR3aa: CASSFGQGANYGYTF

d_gene: TRBD2
abundance: NA
j_gene: TRBJ2-7
len: 14
v_gene: TRBV28
CDR3nt: TGTGCCAGCAGTTTTGGCGGGGGGGCCTACGAGCAGTACTTC
CDR3aa: CASSFGGGAYEQYF

d_gene: NA
abundance: NA
j_gene: TRBJ1-2
len: 14
v_gene: TRBV18
CDR3nt: TGTGCCAGCTCACTGCGCAGGGAAATAGACGGCTACACCTTC
CDR3aa: CASSLRREIDGYTF

d_gene: NA
abundance: NA
j_gene: TRBJ1-5
len: 14
v_gene: TRBV27
CDR3nt: TGTGCCAGCAGTCAACGGGGGGCTAATCAGCCCCAGCATTTT
CDR3aa: CASSQRGANQPQHF

d_gene: NA
abundance: NA
j_gene: TRBJ1-4
len: 15
v_gene: TRBV6-5
CDR3nt: TGTGCCAGCAGTTGGGGGGGCGCAACTAATGAAAAACTGTTTTTT
CDR3aa: CASSWGGATNEKLFF

d_gene: TRBD2
abundance: NA
j_gene: TRBJ2-7
len: 15
v_gene: TRBV2
CDR3nt: TGTGCCAGCCTTATCCGTTCTAGCGGAGCCTACGAGCAGTACTTC
CDR3aa: CASLIRSSGAYEQYF

d_gene: NA
abundance: NA
j_gene: TRBJ1-1
len: 12
v_gene: TRBV6-6
CDR3nt: TGTGCCAGCCTCTACCCGAACACTGAAGCTTTCTTT
CDR3aa: CASLYPNTEAFF

d_gene: NA
abundance: NA
j_gene: TRBJ2-7
len: 15
v_gene: TRBV4-3
CDR3nt: TGCGCCAGCAGCCAAGATCGGGGAGGCATCTACGAGCAGTACTTC
CDR3aa: CASSQDRGGIYEQYF

d_gene: TRBD1
abundance: NA
j_gene: TRBJ1-4
len: 17
v_gene: TRBV5-1
CDR3nt: TGCGCCAGCAGCCAGGACAGGGGGCAATCTTCTAATGAAAAACTGTTTTTT
CDR3aa: CASSQDRGQSSNEKLFF

d_gene: NA
abundance: NA
j_gene: TRBJ2-2
len: 14
v_gene: TRBV19
CDR3nt: TGTGCCAGTAGTATTCGACAGGACACCGGGGAGCTGTTTTTT
CDR3aa: CASSIRQDTGELFF

d_gene: NA
abundance: NA
j_gene: TRBJ2-6
len: 14
v_gene: TRBV29-1
CDR3nt: TGCAGCGTTGATCTAATCTCTGGGGCCAACGTCCTGACTTTC
CDR3aa: CSVDLISGANVLTF

d_gene: NA
abundance: NA
j_gene: TRBJ1-1
len: 14
v_gene: TRBV27
CDR3nt: TGTGCCAGCAATCGAGGAGGAGGGGACCGTGAAGCTTTCTTT
CDR3aa: CASNRGGGDREAFF

d_gene: NA
abundance: NA
j_gene: TRBJ2-7
len: 14
v_gene: TRBV28
CDR3nt: TGTGCCAGCAGTTCTCACGACAGGTGGAACGAGCAGTACTTC
CDR3aa: CASSSHDRWNEQYF

d_gene: TRBD1
abundance: few
j_gene: TRBJ2-7
len: 15
v_gene: TRBV2
CDR3nt: TGTGCCAGCAGTGAACCCGGGACAGGATCCTACGAGCAGTACTTC
CDR3aa: CASSEPGTGSYEQYF

d_gene: TRBD2
abundance: NA
j_gene: TRBJ2-1
len: 16
v_gene: TRBV18
CDR3nt: TGTGCCAGCTCACCCGGGACTAGCGGGAGTCTCAATGAGCAGTTCTTC
CDR3aa: CASSPGTSGSLNEQFF

d_gene: NA
abundance: once
j_gene: TRBJ2-7
len: 14
v_gene: TRBV7-2
CDR3nt: TGTGCCAGCAGCTTAGTGGCGGGACGCCTCGAGCAGTACTTC
CDR3aa: CASSLVAGRLEQYF

d_gene: NA
abundance: NA
j_gene: TRBJ1-1
len: 12
v_gene: TRBV19
CDR3nt: TGTGCCAGTAGGACAGGATTAGGGGAAGCTTTCTTT
CDR3aa: CASRTGLGEAFF

d_gene: TRBD2
abundance: NA
j_gene: TRBJ2-5
len: 13
v_gene: TRBV18
CDR3nt: TGTGCCAGCTCACCCCCGGGACTAGGGACCCAGTACTTC
CDR3aa: CASSPPGLGTQYF

d_gene: NA
abundance: NA
j_gene: TRBJ1-2
len: 15
v_gene: TRBV7-2
CDR3nt: TGTGCCAGCAGCCCGCCCCGGGGGAACGTACGGGGCTACACCTTC
CDR3aa: CASSPPRGNVRGYTF

d_gene: TRBD1
abundance: NA
j_gene: TRBJ1-5
len: 15
v_gene: TRBV4-3
CDR3nt: TGCGCCAGCAGCCACTCGACAGGGGGGGGACAGCCCCAGCATTTT
CDR3aa: CASSHSTGGGQPQHF

d_gene: NA
abundance: NA
j_gene: TRBJ1-2
len: 14
v_gene: TRBV5-1
CDR3nt: TGCGCCAGCAGCTTGGGGACGGACACCTATGGCTACACCTTC
CDR3aa: CASSLGTDTYGYTF

d_gene: TRBD2
abundance: NA
j_gene: TRBJ2-2
len: 19
v_gene: TRBV27
CDR3nt: TGTGCCAGCAGTCCCGGACTAGCGGGAGCCAACGCGAACACCGGGGAGCTGTTTTTT
CDR3aa: CASSPGLAGANANTGELFF

d_gene: NA
abundance: NA
j_gene: TRBJ2-5
len: 15
v_gene: TRBV7-7
CDR3nt: TGTGCTAGCAGCCCTACAGGGACCCCTCAAGAGACCCAGTACTTC
CDR3aa: CASSPTGTPQETQYF

d_gene: NA
abundance: NA
j_gene: TRBJ2-7
len: 12
v_gene: TRBV12-5
CDR3nt: TGTGCTAGTGGTATAGGGGTCTACGAGCAGTACTTC
CDR3aa: CASGIGVYEQYF

d_gene: NA
abundance: NA
j_gene: TRBJ1-1
len: 14
v_gene: TRBV7-2
CDR3nt: TGTGCCAGCAGCTTAGTTACACCGAACACTGAAGCTTTCTTT
CDR3aa: CASSLVTPNTEAFF

d_gene: NA
abundance: NA
j_gene: TRBJ2-7
len: 15
v_gene: TRBV7-9
CDR3nt: TGTGCCAGCAGCTCCCCCCTACAGGGTGACCACGAGCAGTACTTC
CDR3aa: CASSSPLQGDHEQYF

d_gene: TRBD2
abundance: NA
j_gene: TRBJ2-7
len: 15
v_gene: TRBV6-5
CDR3nt: TGTGCCAGCAGTTACGGGACTAGCGGGAGTTACGAGCAGTACTTC
CDR3aa: CASSYGTSGSYEQYF

d_gene: NA
abundance: NA
j_gene: TRBJ1-2
len: 14
v_gene: TRBV7-9
CDR3nt: TGTGCCAGCAGCTTAACCAGGGGAGCCTATGGCTACACCTTC
CDR3aa: CASSLTRGAYGYTF

d_gene: TRBD2
abundance: NA
j_gene: TRBJ2-2
len: 14
v_gene: TRBV29-1
CDR3nt: TGCAGCGTTGCCCCGACTAGCGGGAGAGGGGAGCTGTTTTTT
CDR3aa: CSVAPTSGRGELFF

d_gene: NA
abundance: NA
j_gene: TRBJ2-7
len: 13
v_gene: TRBV5-1
CDR3nt: TGCGCCAGCAGCTGGGACTTCTCCTACGAGCAGTACTTC
CDR3aa: CASSWDFSYEQYF

d_gene: NA
abundance: NA
j_gene: TRBJ1-1
len: 11
v_gene: TRBV27
CDR3nt: TGTGCCAGCAGCGATCCCCGAGGAGCTTTCTTT
CDR3aa: CASSDPRGAFF

d_gene: NA
abundance: once
j_gene: TRBJ2-7
len: 13
v_gene: TRBV19
CDR3nt: TGTGCCAGTAGTATTGGCCAGATCTACGAGCAGTACTTC
CDR3aa: CASSIGQIYEQYF

d_gene: NA
abundance: NA
j_gene: TRBJ2-1
len: 16
v_gene: TRBV6-5
CDR3nt: TGTGCCAGCAGTTACTTAAGGGACTCCACCTACAATGAGCAGTTCTTC
CDR3aa: CASSYLRDSTYNEQFF

d_gene: TRBD2
abundance: few
j_gene: TRBJ2-2
len: 13
v_gene: TRBV29-1
CDR3nt: TGCAGCGTTGCCAAAGTAGCGGGAAGGGAGCTGTTTTTT
CDR3aa: CSVAKVAGRELFF

d_gene: NA
abundance: once
j_gene: TRBJ2-4
len: 16
v_gene: TRBV6-5
CDR3nt: TGTGCCAGCAGTTACGAGACACCCCCTGCCATGGGCATTCAGTACTTC
CDR3aa: CASSYETPPAMGIQYF